This T cell receptor (beta chain) was identified in a study of T-cell reconstitution after alpha-beta-depleted transplantation in children. Unique molecular identifiers were incorporated into the prepared TCRbeta library. Using its own MiXCR run on the PCR reads, TCRdb lists one record per CDR3 protein. The sample lists 600,000 to 700,000 distinct CDR3 sequences; approximately 16% were seen once. This clonotype was seen a few times. The CDR3 loop spans 13 amino acids. The V and J ends lost 3 bases and 3 bases respectively, with 5 bases between them. Sample: PBMCs from the stem cell graft donor, taken from the stem cell graft. The chain has TRBV12-3 or TRBV12-4 and TRBJ1-4, with D hard to call. This clonotype was obtained from a human donor who donated a stem cell graft to a child with acute myeloid leukemia. CDR3 DNA: TGTGCCAGCAGTTTTGGACCTAATGAAAAACTGTTTTTT. It encodes CASSFGPNEKLFF.